Presented here are 5 T cell receptor beta chains from one specimen sequenced in a study of blood T cell repertoires in COVID-19. Here immunoSEQ multiplex PCR was the method, and the copy in TCRdb shows in-frame clones only, minus some. Here the sample spans 200,000 to 250,000 clones, about four fifths being singletons. Sequences were obtained from peripheral blood. These receptors were collected from a woman aged 80 or over with acute or convalescent COVID-19.

V gene TRBV24-1 combines with J gene TRBJ2-1; TRBD1 agrees at 11 bases. Germline CDR1 is KGHDR and CDR2 is SFDVKD. This CDR3 comprises 16 residues. J was trimmed by 5 bases and V by 0 bases; bases with no gene match: 2. CDR3 amino acids: CATSDLGTGGNNEQFF. CDR3 DNA sequence: TGTGCCACCAGTGATTTGGGGACAGGGGGAAACAATGAGCAGTTCTTC.

The gene calls are TRBV11-2 and TRBJ1-2, with D perhaps matching TRBD1 (6 bases). The CDR3 extends over 15 amino acids. V shed 1 base and J shed 2 bases, with 11 bases lying between them. Germline values: CDR1 SGHAT, CDR2 FQNNGV. The CDR3 protein is CASSLGTVGNYGYTF. The CDR3 nucleotides read TGTGCCAGCAGCTTAGGGACAGTAGGCAACTATGGCTACACCTTC.

The chain recombines TRBV5-1 with TRBJ1-6; D might be TRBD1 (6 bases). V shed 1 base and J shed 9 bases, with 11 bases lying between them. Germline lookup yields CDR1 SGHRS and CDR2 YFSETQ. CDR3 size: 14 residues. The CDR3 sequence is CASSLLQGSSPLHF. CDR3 bases: TGCGCCAGCAGCTTGCTACAGGGTAGTTCACCCCTCCACTTT. Together with reference TRBV5-1 and TRBJ1-6, the CDR3 gives the full variable domain: KAGVTQTPRYLIKTRGQQVTLSCSPISGHRSVSWYQQTPGQGLQFLFEYFSETQRNKGNFPGRFSGRQFSNSRSEMNVSTLELGDSALYLCASSLLQGSSPLHFGNGTRLTVT.

The chain links TRBV6-6 to TRBJ2-7, with 8 bases identical to TRBD1. With 6 bases clipped from V and 1 base from J, the junction kept 2 bases outside the gene matches. Per the germline V gene, CDR1 is MNHNY and CDR2 is SVGAGI (reference sequence). The CDR3 runs 13 residues. CDR3 nucleotides: TGTGCCAGCAGCGGACAGGGATCCTACGAGCAGTACTTC. Residues: CASSGQGSYEQYF.

This clone has only one observation. This chain joins TRBV3-1 (or the pseudogene TRBV3-2) and TRBJ1-3; D gene uncertain. Trimming pared 4 bases from V and 9 bases from J, leaving 10 bases between. Germline lookup yields CDR1 LGHDT and CDR2 YNNKEL (reference sequence). The CDR3 is 12 amino acids. The CDR3 spells CASSPRSGTIYF. The CDR3 region has the DNA TGTGCCAGCAGCCCCCGTAGCGGCACCATATATTTT.